These T cell receptor beta chains were read from a single sample in a study of T cells after yellow fever vaccination. TCRdb reprocessed the 5' RACE reads via MiXCR and lists one record per CDR3 protein. Among under 500,000 distinct CDR3 sequences, over 15% were seen once, and the ten largest hold 15% to 20%. This specimen consisted of PBMCs, obtained before the yellow fever booster vaccination. These receptors were collected from a man aged 18 to 30 who received the YFV17D yellow fever vaccine. CDR3s include the opening cysteine and the closing phenylalanine or tryptophan. Each record gives: D gene, J gene, V gene, clone size, CDR3 DNA, CDR3 protein. The D gene is left open where the match is weak. Rows may omit the clone size; those that give it use once, few, many or a size class.

d_call: -; j_call: TRBJ1-2; v_call: TRBV13; clone_size: -; cdr3_nt: TGTGCCAGCAGCTTATGGGGGGTAGGGTTCGGCTACACCTTC; cdr3_aa: CASSLWGVGFGYTF
d_call: TRBD1; j_call: TRBJ1-3; v_call: TRBV18; clone_size: few; cdr3_nt: TGTGCCAGCTCCCCAGGACAGGGAGCGATGAGAAACACCATATATTTT; cdr3_aa: CASSPGQGAMRNTIYF
d_call: -; j_call: TRBJ1-1; v_call: TRBV12-3/TRBV12-4; clone_size: many; cdr3_nt: TGTGCCAGCAGCCTGCGCCCAGCGAACACTGAAGCTTTCTTT; cdr3_aa: CASSLRPANTEAFF
d_call: TRBD1; j_call: TRBJ2-7; v_call: TRBV5-1; clone_size: -; cdr3_nt: TGCGCCAGCAGCTCGGGGACAGGGGACGAGCAGTACTTC; cdr3_aa: CASSSGTGDEQYF
d_call: -; j_call: TRBJ2-1; v_call: TRBV10-3; clone_size: -; cdr3_nt: TGTGCCATGGGGCTAGGAGACCCCAATGAGCAGTTCTTC; cdr3_aa: CAMGLGDPNEQFF
d_call: -; j_call: TRBJ2-3; v_call: TRBV10-3; clone_size: few; cdr3_nt: TGTGCCATCAGTTCCACGGGGGAGAGCACAGATACGCAGTATTTT; cdr3_aa: CAISSTGESTDTQYF
d_call: -; j_call: TRBJ2-2; v_call: TRBV28; clone_size: few; cdr3_nt: TGTGCCAGCAGTTTATTTAGGGAGCTGTTTTTT; cdr3_aa: CASSLFRELFF
d_call: -; j_call: TRBJ1-1; v_call: TRBV7-9; clone_size: -; cdr3_nt: TGTGCCAGCAGCCCTGGATCGGGACGGAACACTGAAGCTTTCTTT; cdr3_aa: CASSPGSGRNTEAFF
d_call: TRBD2; j_call: TRBJ2-5; v_call: TRBV7-8; clone_size: -; cdr3_nt: TGTGCCAGCAGCTTAGTCGGGACTAGCGGGGGGTTGGAGACCCAGTACTTC; cdr3_aa: CASSLVGTSGGLETQYF
d_call: -; j_call: TRBJ2-1; v_call: TRBV4-2; clone_size: few; cdr3_nt: TGTGCCAGCAGCCAAGGGACTACACGGGTTTACAATGAGCAGTTCTTC; cdr3_aa: CASSQGTTRVYNEQFF
d_call: -; j_call: TRBJ2-3; v_call: TRBV11-2; clone_size: -; cdr3_nt: TGTGCCAGCAGCTTCGGGGATCCAGATACGCAGTATTTT; cdr3_aa: CASSFGDPDTQYF